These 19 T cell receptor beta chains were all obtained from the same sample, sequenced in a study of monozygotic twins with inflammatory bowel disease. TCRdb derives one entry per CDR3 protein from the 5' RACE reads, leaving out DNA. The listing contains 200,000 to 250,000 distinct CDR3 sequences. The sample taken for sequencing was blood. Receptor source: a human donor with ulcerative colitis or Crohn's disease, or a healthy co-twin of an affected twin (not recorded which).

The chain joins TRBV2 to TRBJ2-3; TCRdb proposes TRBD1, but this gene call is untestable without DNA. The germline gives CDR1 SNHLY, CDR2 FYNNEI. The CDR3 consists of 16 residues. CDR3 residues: CASFPIPGQSTDTQYF.

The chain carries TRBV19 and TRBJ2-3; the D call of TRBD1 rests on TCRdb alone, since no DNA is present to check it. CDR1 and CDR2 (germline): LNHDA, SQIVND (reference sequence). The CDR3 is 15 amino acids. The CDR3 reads CASSTQGLGPDTQYF. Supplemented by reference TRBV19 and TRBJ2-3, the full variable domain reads DGGITQSPKYLFRKEGQNVTLSCEQNLNHDAMYWYRQDPGQGLRLIYYSQIVNDFQKGDIAEGYSVSREKKESFPLTVTSAQKNPTAFYLCASSTQGLGPDTQYFGPGTRLTVL.

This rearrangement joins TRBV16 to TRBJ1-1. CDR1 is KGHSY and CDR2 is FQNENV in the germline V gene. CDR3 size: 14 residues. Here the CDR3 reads CASSQWTLNTEAFF.

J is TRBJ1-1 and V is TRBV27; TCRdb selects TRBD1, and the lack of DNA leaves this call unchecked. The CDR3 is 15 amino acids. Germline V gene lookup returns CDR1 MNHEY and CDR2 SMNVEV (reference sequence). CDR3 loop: CASSSPAPTGAEAFF.

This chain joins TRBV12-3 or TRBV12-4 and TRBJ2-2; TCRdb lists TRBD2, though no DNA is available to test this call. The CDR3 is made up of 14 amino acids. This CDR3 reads CASSFLRDTGELFF.

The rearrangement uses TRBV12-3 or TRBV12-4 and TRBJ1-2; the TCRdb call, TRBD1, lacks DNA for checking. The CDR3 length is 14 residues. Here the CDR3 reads CASSPTGSRYGYTF.

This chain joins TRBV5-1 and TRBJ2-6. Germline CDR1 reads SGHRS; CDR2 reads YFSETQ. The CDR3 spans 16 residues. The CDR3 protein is CASSFEGGPGANVLTF. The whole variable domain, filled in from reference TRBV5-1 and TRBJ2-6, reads KAGVTQTPRYLIKTRGQQVTLSCSPISGHRSVSWYQQTPGQGLQFLFEYFSETQRNKGNFPGRFSGRQFSNSRSEMNVSTLELGDSALYLCASSFEGGPGANVLTFGAGSRLTVL.

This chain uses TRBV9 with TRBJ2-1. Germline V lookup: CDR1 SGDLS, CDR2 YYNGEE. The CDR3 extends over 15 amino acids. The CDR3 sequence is CASSSIPSSYNEQFF.

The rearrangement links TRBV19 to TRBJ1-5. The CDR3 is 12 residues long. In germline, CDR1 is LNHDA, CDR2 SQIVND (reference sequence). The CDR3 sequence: CASNPRGEPQHF.

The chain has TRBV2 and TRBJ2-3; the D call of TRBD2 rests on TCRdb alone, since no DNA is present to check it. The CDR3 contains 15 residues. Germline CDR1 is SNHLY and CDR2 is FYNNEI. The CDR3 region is CASILGLTSTDTQYF.

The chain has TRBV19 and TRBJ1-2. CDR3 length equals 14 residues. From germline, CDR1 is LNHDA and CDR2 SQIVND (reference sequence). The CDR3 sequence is CASSRGQLVHGYTF.

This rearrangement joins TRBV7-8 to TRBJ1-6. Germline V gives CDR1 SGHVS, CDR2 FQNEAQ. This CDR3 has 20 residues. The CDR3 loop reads CASSLIPTGGHSSYNSPLHF.

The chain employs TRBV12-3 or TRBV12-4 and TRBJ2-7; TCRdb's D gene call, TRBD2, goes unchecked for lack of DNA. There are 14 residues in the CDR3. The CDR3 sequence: CASSFQVLWALQYF.

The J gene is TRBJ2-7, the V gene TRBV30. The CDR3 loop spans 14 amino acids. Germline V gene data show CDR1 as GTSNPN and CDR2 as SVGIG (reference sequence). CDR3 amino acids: CALDLKGDSYEQYF.

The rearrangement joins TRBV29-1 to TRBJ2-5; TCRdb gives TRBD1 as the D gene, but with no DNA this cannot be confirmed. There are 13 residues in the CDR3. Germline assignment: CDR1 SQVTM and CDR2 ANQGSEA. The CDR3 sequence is CSVAGLGGETQYF.

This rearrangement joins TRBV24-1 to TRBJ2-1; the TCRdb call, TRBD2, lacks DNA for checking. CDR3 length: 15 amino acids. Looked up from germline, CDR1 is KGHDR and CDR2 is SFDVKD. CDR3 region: CATSDLGTSGNEQFF.

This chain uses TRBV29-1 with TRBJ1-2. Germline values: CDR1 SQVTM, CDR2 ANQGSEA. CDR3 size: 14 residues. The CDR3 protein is CSVARSGEGYGYTF. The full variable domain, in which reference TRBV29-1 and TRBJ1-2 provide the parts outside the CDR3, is SAVISQKPSRDICQRGTSLTIQCQVDSQVTMMFWYRQQPGQSLTLIATANQGSEATYESGFVIDKFPISRPNLTFSTLTVSNMSPEDSSIYLCSVARSGEGYGYTFGSGTRLTVV.

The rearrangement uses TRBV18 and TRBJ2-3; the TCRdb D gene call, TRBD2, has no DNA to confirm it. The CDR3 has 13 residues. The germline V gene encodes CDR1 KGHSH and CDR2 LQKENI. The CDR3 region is CASSRALTDTQYF.

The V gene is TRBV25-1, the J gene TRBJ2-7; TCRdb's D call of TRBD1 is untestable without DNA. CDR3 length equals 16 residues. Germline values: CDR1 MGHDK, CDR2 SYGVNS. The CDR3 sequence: CASSATGTGGVDEQYF.